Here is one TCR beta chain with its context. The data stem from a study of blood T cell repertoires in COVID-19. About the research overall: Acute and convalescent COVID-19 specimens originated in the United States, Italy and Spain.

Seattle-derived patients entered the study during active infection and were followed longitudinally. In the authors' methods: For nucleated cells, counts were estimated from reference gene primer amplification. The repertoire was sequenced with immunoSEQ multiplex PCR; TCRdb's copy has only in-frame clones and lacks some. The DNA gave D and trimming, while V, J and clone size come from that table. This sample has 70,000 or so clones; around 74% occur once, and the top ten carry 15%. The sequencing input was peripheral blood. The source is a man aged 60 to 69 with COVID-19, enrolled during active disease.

The CDR3 reads CASSSTGVWGGYTF. CDR3 coding DNA: TGTGCCAGCAGTTCAACAGGGGTCTGGGGTGGCTACACCTTC. The V gene is TRBV27, the J gene TRBJ1-2, with TRBD1 identical over 7 bases. J was trimmed by 7 bases and V by 4 bases; bases with no gene match: 9. Germline values: CDR1 MNHEY, CDR2 SMNVEV (reference sequence). This CDR3 contains 14 residues.